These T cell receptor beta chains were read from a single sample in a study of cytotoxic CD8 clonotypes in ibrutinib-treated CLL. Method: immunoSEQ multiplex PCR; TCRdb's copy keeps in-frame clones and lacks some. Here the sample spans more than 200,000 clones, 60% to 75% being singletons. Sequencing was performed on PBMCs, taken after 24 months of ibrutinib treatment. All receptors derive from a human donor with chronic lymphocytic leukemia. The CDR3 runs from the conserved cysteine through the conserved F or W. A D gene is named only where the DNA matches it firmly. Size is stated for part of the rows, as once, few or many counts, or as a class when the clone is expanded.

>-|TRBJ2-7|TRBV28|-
TGTGCCAGCAGTTTATTGAGCTCTAGACCCTACGAGCAGTACTTC
CASSLLSSRPYEQYF
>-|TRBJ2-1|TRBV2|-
TGTGCCAGCAATCGGCAGTCTAATGAGCAGTTCTTC
CASNRQSNEQFF
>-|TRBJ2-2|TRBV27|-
TGTGCCAGCAGTTTATCGGACACCGGGGAGCTGTTTTTT
CASSLSDTGELFF
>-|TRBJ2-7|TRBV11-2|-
TGTGCCAGCAGCCCGCCTGGGACTCCCAGGGTAAACTTC
CASSPPGTPRVNF
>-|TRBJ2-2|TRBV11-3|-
TGTGCCAGCAGCAGAGGAGGGGTGAACACCGGGGAGCTGTTTTTT
CASSRGGVNTGELFF
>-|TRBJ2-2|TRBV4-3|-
TGCGCCAGCAGCCAAACATATTCGGGAGCGAGACTCACCGGGGAGCTGTTTTTT
CASSQTYSGARLTGELFF
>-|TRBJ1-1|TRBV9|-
TGTGCCAGCAGCGGGTCGGGGAACACTGAAGCTTTCTTT
CASSGSGNTEAFF
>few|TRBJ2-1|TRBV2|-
TGTGCCAGCACGTGGACAGCTATTAGGTACAATGAGCAGTTCTTC
CASTWTAIRYNEQFF
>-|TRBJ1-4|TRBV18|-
TGTGCCAGCTCACCATTACAGAGACCTAATGAAAAACTGTTTTTT
CASSPLQRPNEKLFF
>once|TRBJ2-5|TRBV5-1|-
TGCGCCAGCAGCTTATCAGGGGAAGAGACCCAGTACTTC
CASSLSGEETQYF
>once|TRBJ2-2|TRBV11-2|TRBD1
TGTGCCAGCAGACGACCCGGGACAGGGCGTAAGACCGGGGAGCTGTTTTTT
CASRRPGTGRKTGELFF
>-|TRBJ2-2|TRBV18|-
TGTGCCAGCTCACCTCCTATGATGGGGGAGCTGTTTTTT
CASSPPMMGELFF
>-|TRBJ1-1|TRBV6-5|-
TGTGCCAGCAGTTACTCGAAGCCGGGTTCTGGGGCTTTCTTT
CASSYSKPGSGAFF
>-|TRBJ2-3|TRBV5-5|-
TGTGCCAGCAGCCGATGGGACCCCGAGACAGATACGCAGTATTTT
CASSRWDPETDTQYF
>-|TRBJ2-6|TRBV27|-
TGTGCCAGCAGTTTATACCCCTCTGGGGCCAACGTCCTGACTTTC
CASSLYPSGANVLTF
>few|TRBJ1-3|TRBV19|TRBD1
TGTGCCAGTAGTCCCTGGACAGGGGGCCTGGGTCTTGGAAACACCATATATTTT
CASSPWTGGLGLGNTIYF
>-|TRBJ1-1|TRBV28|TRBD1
TGTGCCATCCTCCCCAGGGGGCCCTTACTAAAGGCTGAAGCTTTCTTT
CAILPRGPLLKAEAFF
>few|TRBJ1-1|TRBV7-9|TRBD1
TGTGCCAGCAGACGTGACAGGGAAAGCACTGAAGCTTTCTTT
CASRRDRESTEAFF
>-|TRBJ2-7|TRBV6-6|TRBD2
TGTGCCAGCTGTCTAGCGGGAGGATTCGACGAGCAGTACTTC
CASCLAGGFDEQYF
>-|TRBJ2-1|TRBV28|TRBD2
TGTGCCAGCAGTTTTTTGACTAGCGGGAGGAGCGACAATGAGCAGTTCTTC
CASSFLTSGRSDNEQFF
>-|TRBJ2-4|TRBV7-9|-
TGTGCCAGCAGCTTCCGCCGGGGGGCGGTGCAAAACATTCAGTACTTC
CASSFRRGAVQNIQYF
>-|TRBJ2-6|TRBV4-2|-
TGTGCCAGCAGCCAAGCAAGCTGGTTATCTGGGGCCAACGTCCTGACTTTC
CASSQASWLSGANVLTF
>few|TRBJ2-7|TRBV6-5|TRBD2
TGTGCCAGCAGTTACTCGTATAGCGGGCGATACTACGAGCAGTACTTC
CASSYSYSGRYYEQYF
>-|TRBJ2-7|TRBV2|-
TGTGCCAGCAGTGAAAATGGGTGGGAGGCCTTTTACGAGCAGTACTTC
CASSENGWEAFYEQYF
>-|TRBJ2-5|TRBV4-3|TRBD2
TGCGCCAGCAGCCAGGGACTAGCGGGAGGGCCGTTGGCGGAGACCCAGTACTTC
CASSQGLAGGPLAETQYF
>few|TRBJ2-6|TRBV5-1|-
TGCGCCAGCAGCTTGGTCGGCTTGGGGGCCAACGTCCTGACTTTC
CASSLVGLGANVLTF
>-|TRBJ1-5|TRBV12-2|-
TGTGCAAGTCTTAAGGAAGTGGGGACAGACGTAATCGGCAATCAGCCCCAGCATTTT
CASLKEVGTDVIGNQPQHF
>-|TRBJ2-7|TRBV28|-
TGTGCCAGCAGTTTGACCGGGAGCGGGGAGCAGTACTTC
CASSLTGSGEQYF
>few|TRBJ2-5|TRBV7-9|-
TGTGCCAGCAGCTTGACAGACCAAGAGACCCAGTACTTC
CASSLTDQETQYF
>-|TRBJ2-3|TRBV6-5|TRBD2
TGTGCCAGCAGTCAATCTAGCGGGAGCACAGATACGCAGTATTTT
CASSQSSGSTDTQYF
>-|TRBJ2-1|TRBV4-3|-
TGCGCCAGCAGCCAAGATGGAGGGCCAAATGAGCAGTTCTTC
CASSQDGGPNEQFF
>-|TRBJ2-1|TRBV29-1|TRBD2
TGCAGCGTTGAGGGACTAGCGGACTCCACCCGTTACAATGAGCAGTTCTTC
CSVEGLADSTRYNEQFF
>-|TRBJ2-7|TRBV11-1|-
TGTGCCAGCAGCTTAGCAGACACCTCCGGGACGGATTCCTACGAGCAGTACTTC
CASSLADTSGTDSYEQYF
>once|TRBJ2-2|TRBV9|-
TGTGCCAGCAGCGTAGTTGAGGTCTGGATGGCCGGGGAGCTGTTTTTT
CASSVVEVWMAGELFF
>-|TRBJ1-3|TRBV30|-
TGTGCCTGGAACGGCGCTGTAGGAAACACCATATATTTT
CAWNGAVGNTIYF
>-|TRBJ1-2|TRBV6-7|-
TGTGCCAGCAGTTACCGGCGGGAGGGCTACACCTTC
CASSYRREGYTF
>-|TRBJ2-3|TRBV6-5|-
TGTGCCAGCAGTTACTCGACTACCCCAGATACGCAGTATTTT
CASSYSTTPDTQYF
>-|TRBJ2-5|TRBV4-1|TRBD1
TGCGCCAGCAGCCAGGGGACAGGGACCCAAGAGACCCAGTACTTC
CASSQGTGTQETQYF
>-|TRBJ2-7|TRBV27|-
TGTGCCAGCAGTTTAGGCGTGAGCTCCTACGAGCAGTACTTC
CASSLGVSSYEQYF
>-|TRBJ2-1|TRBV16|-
TGTGCCAGCAGAAGGGGGGGCTCTAACTCCTACAATGAGCAGTTCTTC
CASRRGGSNSYNEQFF
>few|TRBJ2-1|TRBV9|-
TGTGCCAGCAGCGTAGGAGTCCGGGACGAGCAGTTCTTC
CASSVGVRDEQFF
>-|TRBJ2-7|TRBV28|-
TGTGCCAGCAATGCCCCCGCGCGGAGCTCCTACGAGCAGTACTTC
CASNAPARSSYEQYF
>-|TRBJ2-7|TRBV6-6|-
TGTGCCAGCAGTTACTCTCCCACCCCCTACGAGCAGTACTTC
CASSYSPTPYEQYF
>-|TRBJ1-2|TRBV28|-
TGTGCCAGCACTGACTGGACCTTTCCTCTCTATGGCTACACCTTC
CASTDWTFPLYGYTF